This T cell receptor beta chain stems from a study of blood T cell repertoires in COVID-19. Across the whole study: Sites across the United States, Italy and Spain contributed samples from acute and convalescent COVID-19.

CDR1 and CDR2 (germline): LGHDT, YNNKEL (reference sequence). There are 17 residues in the CDR3. Deletions cut 7 bases from V and 4 bases from J, with 25 bases between. Participants, about 18 to 90 years old, spanned under 25 US areas. Participants reported their clinical history, and cohort assignment relied on those reports. No more than 2 weeks before study entry, exposed participants had met a case of COVID-19. Repertoires were generated with immunoSEQ multiplex PCR, while TCRdb's copy carries only in-frame clones and drops some. The top ten clones hold 1.2% to 1.5% of a sample with roughly 400,000 clones, 70% to 90% of them seen once.

This TCR came from a woman aged 18-30 years who had been exposed to COVID-19. The sample comprised PBMCs or T cells enriched from blood (not recorded which). V is TRBV3-1 (or the pseudogene TRBV3-2) and J is TRBJ2-5; D is unresolved. Here the CDR3 DNA reads TGTGCCAGCACGGTGTCCCTAGGTATGAATCCTGTAGAGACCCAGTACTTC. Amino acid sequence: CASTVSLGMNPVETQYF.